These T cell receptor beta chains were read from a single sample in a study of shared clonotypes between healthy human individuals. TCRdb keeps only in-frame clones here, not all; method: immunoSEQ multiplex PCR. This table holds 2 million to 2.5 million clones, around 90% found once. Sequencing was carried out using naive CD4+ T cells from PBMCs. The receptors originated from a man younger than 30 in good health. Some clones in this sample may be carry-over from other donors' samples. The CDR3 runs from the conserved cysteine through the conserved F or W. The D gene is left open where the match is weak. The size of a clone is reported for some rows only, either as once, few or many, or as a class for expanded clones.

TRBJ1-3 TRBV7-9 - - CASSLAGAGNTIYF TGTGCCAGCAGCTTGGCAGGGGCTGGAAACACCATATATTTT
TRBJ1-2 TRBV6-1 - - CASSTGLGYTF TGTGCCAGCAGTACAGGGCTCGGCTACACCTTC
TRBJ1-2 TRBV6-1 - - CASSEAPPPSLRGYTF TGTGCCAGCAGTGAAGCGCCTCCCCCCTCCCTTAGAGGCTACACCTTC
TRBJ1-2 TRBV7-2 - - CASSLVFRAGNYGYTF TGTGCCAGCAGCTTAGTTTTCCGGGCGGGGAACTATGGCTACACCTTC
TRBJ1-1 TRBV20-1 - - CSVWGNTEAFF TGCAGTGTGTGGGGAAACACTGAAGCTTTCTTT
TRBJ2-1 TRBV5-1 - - CASSPPRGDSYNEQFF TGCGCCAGCAGCCCCCCTCGGGGGGACAGTTATAATGAGCAGTTCTTC
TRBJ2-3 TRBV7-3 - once CASSIAGTDTQYF TGTGCCAGCAGCATCGCGGGCACAGATACGCAGTATTTT
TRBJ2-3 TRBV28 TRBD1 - CASGYRDRHTDTQYF TGTGCCAGCGGGTACCGGGACAGACACACAGATACGCAGTATTTT
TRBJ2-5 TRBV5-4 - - CASRTWGSRQETQYF TGTGCCAGCAGAACTTGGGGGTCCCGACAAGAGACCCAGTACTTC
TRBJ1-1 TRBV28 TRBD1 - CASSPHDRGLTEAFF TGTGCCAGCAGTCCCCACGACAGGGGGCTGACTGAAGCTTTCTTT
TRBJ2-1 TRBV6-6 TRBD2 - CASSNQRGNEQFF TGTGCCAGCAGTAACCAGCGGGGCAATGAGCAGTTCTTC
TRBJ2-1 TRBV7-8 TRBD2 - CASSQRPFLAGVRNEQFF TGTGCCAGCAGCCAGCGGCCCTTTCTAGCGGGAGTCAGGAATGAGCAGTTCTTC
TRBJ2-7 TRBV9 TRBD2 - CASSVAPGLAGEQYF TGTGCCAGCAGCGTAGCTCCGGGACTAGCGGGGGAGCAGTACTTC
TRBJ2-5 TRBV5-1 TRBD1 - CASSYVGQGMETQYF TGCGCCAGCAGCTACGTCGGACAGGGCATGGAGACCCAGTACTTC
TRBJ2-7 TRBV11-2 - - CASSPNGGPTYEQYF TGTGCCAGCAGCCCTAACGGGGGCCCGACCTACGAGCAGTACTTC
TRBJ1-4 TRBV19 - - CASSIGRPSGLNEKLFF TGTGCCAGTAGTATCGGAAGGCCTTCGGGACTTAATGAAAAACTGTTTTTT
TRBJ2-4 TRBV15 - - CATRGSRNLAKNIQYF TGTGCCACCAGGGGATCTCGAAACTTAGCCAAAAACATTCAGTACTTC
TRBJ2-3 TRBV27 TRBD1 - CASSPGTAPDTQYF TGTGCCAGCAGTCCGGGGACAGCCCCGGATACGCAGTATTTT
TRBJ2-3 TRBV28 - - CASSPLGGTDTQYF TGTGCCAGCAGCCCCCTAGGGGGAACAGATACGCAGTATTTT
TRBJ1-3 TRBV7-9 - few CASSLAAQLNTIYF TGTGCCAGCAGCTTAGCGGCACAGCTAAACACCATATATTTT
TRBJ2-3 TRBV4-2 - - CASSQDYQVADTQYF TGTGCCAGCAGCCAAGATTATCAGGTGGCAGATACGCAGTATTTT
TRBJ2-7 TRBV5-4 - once CASSPGGGSPLYEQYF TGTGCCAGCAGCCCTGGGGGCGGGAGTCCCCTCTACGAGCAGTACTTC
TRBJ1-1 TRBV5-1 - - CASSLITGSPTEAFF TGCGCCAGCAGCTTGATCACAGGGTCCCCCACTGAAGCTTTCTTT
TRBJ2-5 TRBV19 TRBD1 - CASSAGTGDLRQETQYF TGTGCCAGCTCTGCCGGGACAGGGGACCTTAGGCAAGAGACCCAGTACTTC
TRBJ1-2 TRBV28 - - CASSWDTYGYTF TGTGCCAGCAGTTGGGACACCTATGGCTACACCTTC
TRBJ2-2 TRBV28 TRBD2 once CASFLAGVTGELFF TGTGCCAGCTTTCTAGCGGGAGTCACCGGGGAGCTGTTTTTT
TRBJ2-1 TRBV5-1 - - CASSPPTSSYNEQFF TGCGCCAGCAGCCCACCCACCAGCTCCTACAATGAGCAGTTCTTC
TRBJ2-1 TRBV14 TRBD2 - CASSQTTSGSRFF TGTGCCAGCAGCCAAACGACTAGCGGGAGTCGGTTCTTC
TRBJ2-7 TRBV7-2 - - CASSRNGQESYEQYF TGTGCCAGCAGCCGGAACGGGCAGGAGTCCTACGAGCAGTACTTC
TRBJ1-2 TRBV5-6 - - CASSFPPGDNGYTF TGTGCCAGCAGCTTCCCTCCAGGGGATAATGGCTACACCTTC